This TCR beta chain was identified in a study of cytomegalovirus exposure and HLA in healthy donors. Both 60 Vbeta primers and 13 Jbeta primers went into the PCR. Libraries were prepared by immunoSEQ multiplex PCR; TCRdb keeps only in-frame clonotypes and omits some of them. The sample contains 95,000 to 100,000 clones, over 60% of which appear only once. Donors were ostensibly healthy at sampling, although undocumented immune exposures were probable. The source is a female donor in good health and CMV-seronegative. The sequenced material came from PBMCs.

CDR3 in DNA: TGTGCCAGCAGCCCCGGACAGGGGAAGCCCCAGCATTTT. Translation: CASSPGQGKPQHF. V and J are TRBV11-1 and TRBJ1-5; 9 bases are a match to TRBD1. CDR3 length equals 13 residues. CDR1 and CDR2 from the germline V gene are SGHAT and FQDESV (reference sequence). J gave up 8 bases and V 5 bases, and 4 bases lay outside the gene matches.